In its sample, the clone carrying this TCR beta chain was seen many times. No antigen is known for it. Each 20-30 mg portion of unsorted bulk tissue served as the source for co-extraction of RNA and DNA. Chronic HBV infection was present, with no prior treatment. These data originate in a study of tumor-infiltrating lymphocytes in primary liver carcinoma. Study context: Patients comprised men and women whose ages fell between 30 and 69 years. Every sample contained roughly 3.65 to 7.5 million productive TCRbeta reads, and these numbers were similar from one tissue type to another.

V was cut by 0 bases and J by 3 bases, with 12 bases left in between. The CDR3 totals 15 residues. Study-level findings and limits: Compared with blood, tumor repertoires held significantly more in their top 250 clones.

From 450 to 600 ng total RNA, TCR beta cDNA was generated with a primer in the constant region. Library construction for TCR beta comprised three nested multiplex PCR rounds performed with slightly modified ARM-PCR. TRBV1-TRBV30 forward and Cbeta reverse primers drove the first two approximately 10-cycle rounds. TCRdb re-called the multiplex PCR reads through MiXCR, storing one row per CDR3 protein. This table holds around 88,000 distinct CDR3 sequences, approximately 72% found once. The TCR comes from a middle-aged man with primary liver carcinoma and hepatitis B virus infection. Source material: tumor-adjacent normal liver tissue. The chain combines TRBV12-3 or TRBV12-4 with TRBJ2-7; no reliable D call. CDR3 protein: CASSLAGQAGYEQYF. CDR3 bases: TGTGCCAGCAGTTTAGCGGGCCAGGCCGGCTACGAGCAGTACTTC.